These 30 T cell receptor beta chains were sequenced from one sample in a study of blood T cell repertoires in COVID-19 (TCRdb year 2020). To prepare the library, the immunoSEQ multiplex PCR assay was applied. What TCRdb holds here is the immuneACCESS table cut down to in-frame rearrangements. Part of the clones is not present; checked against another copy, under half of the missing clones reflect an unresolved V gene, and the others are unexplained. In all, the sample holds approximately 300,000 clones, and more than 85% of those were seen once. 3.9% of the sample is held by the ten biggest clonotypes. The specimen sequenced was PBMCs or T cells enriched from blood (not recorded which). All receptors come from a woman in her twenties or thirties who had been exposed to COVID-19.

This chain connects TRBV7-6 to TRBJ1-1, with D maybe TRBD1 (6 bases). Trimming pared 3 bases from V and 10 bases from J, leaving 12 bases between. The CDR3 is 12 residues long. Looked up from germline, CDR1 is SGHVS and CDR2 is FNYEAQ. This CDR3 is CASSFPRGRAFF. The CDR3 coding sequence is TGTGCCAGCAGCTTTCCCAGGGGACGAGCTTTCTTT. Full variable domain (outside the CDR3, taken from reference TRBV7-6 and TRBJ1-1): GAGVSQSPRYKVTKRGQDVALRCDPISGHVSLYWYRQALGQGPEFLTYFNYEAQQDKSGLPNDRFSAERPEGSISTLTIQRTEQRDSAMYRCASSFPRGRAFFGQGTRLTVV.

CDR3 DNA: TGTGCCAGCAGCTCCGGGAACCAAGAGACCCAGTACTTC. Its translation: CASSSGNQETQYF. The chain recombines TRBV6-2 or TRBV6-3 with TRBJ2-5, with a weak D call TRBD2 (5 bases). Looked up from germline, CDR1 is MNHEY and CDR2 is SVGEGT. The CDR3 loop spans 13 amino acids. V lost 6 bases and J 0 bases, leaving 8 bases between the germline ends.

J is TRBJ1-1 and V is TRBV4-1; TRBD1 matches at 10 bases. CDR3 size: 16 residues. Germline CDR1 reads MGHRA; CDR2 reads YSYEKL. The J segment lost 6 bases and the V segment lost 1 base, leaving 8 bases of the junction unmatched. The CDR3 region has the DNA TGCGCCAGCAGCCAAGGGGGACAGGGGTGGAAGGCTGAAGCTTTCTTT. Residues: CASSQGGQGWKAEAFF.

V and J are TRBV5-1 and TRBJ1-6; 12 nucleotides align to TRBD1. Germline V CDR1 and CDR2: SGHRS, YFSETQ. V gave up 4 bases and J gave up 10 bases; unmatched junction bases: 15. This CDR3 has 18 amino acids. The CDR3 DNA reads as TGCGCCAGCAGCACCGGGACAGGGGGCGCGATGTCACCCTCACCCCTCCACTTT. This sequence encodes CASSTGTGGAMSPSPLHF.

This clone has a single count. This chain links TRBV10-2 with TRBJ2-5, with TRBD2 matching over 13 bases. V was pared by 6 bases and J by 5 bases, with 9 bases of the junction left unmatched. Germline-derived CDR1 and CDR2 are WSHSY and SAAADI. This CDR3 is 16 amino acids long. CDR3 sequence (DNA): TGCGCCAGCAGCTTCCAACTAGCGGGGGGGCTTGAGACCCAGTACTTC. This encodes CASSFQLAGGLETQYF.

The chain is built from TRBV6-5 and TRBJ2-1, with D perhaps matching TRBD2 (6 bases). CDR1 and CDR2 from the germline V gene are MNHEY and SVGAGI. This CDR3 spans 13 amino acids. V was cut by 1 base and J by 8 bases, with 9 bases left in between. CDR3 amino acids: CASSYFRGYEQFF. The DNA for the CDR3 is TGTGCCAGCAGTTACTTTCGGGGGTATGAGCAGTTCTTC.

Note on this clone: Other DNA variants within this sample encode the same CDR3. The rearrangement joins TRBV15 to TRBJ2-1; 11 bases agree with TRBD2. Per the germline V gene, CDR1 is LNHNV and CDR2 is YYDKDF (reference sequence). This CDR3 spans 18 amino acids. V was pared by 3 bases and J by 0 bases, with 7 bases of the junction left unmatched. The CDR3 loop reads CATSRTSGAFSSYNEQFF. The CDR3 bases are TGTGCCACCAGCAGGACTAGCGGGGCCTTTAGCTCCTACAATGAGCAGTTCTTC.

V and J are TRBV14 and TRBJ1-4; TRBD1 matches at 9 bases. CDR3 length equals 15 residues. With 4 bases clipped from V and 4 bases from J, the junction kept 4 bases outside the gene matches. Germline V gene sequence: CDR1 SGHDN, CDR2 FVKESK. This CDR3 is CASSRDRVHNEKLFF. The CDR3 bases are TGTGCCAGCAGCCGGGACAGGGTTCATAATGAAAAACTGTTTTTT.

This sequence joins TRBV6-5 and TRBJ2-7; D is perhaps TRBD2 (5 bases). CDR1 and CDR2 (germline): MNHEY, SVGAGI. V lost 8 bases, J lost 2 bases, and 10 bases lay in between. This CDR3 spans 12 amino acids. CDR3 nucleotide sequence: TGTGCCAGCTATGCTAGCACCTACGAGCAGTACTTC. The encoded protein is CASYASTYEQYF.

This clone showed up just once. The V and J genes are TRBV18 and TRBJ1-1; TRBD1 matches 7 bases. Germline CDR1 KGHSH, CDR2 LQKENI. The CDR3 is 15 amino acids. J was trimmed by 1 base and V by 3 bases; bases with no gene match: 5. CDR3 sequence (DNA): TGTGCCAGCTCACCGACAGGGTTCACGAACACTGAAGCTTTCTTT. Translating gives CASSPTGFTNTEAFF. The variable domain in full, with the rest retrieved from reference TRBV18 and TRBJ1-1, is NAGVMQNPRHLVRRRGQEARLRCSPMKGHSHVYWYRQLPEEGLKFMVYLQKENIIDESGMPKERFSAEFPKEGPSILRIQQVVRGDSAAYFCASSPTGFTNTEAFFGQGTRLTVV.

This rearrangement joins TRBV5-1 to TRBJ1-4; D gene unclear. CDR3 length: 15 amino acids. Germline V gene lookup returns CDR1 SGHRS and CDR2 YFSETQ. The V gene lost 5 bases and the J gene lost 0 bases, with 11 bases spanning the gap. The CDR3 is CASRPGSTTNEKLFF. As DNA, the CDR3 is TGCGCCAGCAGGCCGGGGTCGACAACTAATGAAAAACTGTTTTTT.

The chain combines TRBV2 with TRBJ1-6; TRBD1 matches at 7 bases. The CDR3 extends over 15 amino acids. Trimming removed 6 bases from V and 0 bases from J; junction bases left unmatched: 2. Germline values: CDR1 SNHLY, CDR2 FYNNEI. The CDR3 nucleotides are TGTGCCAGCAGGACAGGGAGCTCCTATAATTCACCCCTCCACTTT. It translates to CASRTGSSYNSPLHF.

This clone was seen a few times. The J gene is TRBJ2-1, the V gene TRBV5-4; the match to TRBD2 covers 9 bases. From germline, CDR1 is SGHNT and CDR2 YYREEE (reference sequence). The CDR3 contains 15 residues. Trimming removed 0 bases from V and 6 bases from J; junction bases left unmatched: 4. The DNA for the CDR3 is TGTGCCAGCAGCTTGGGAGGGACTAGCTCCAATGAGCAGTTCTTC. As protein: CASSLGGTSSNEQFF.

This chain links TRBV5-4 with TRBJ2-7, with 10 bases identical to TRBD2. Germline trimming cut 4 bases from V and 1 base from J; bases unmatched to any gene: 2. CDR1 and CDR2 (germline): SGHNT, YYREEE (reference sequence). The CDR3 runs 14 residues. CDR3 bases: TGTGCCAGCAGCCTGACTAGCGGGTCCTACGAGCAGTACTTC. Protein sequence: CASSLTSGSYEQYF.

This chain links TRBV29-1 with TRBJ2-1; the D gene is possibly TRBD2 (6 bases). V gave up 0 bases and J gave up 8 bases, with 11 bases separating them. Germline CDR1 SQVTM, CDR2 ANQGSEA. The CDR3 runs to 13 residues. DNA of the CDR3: TGCAGCGTTGAAGATGGGGGGTTCTATGAGCAGTTCTTC. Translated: CSVEDGGFYEQFF.

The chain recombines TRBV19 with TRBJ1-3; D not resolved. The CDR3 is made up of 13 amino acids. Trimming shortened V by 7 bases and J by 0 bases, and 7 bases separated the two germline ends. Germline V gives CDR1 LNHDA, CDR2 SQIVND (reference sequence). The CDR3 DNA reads TGTGCCAGTATTCAGGTCTCTGGAAACACCATATATTTT. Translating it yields CASIQVSGNTIYF.

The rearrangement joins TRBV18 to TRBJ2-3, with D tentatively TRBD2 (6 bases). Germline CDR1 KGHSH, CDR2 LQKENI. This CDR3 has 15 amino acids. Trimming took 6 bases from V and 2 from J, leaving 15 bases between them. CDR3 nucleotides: TGTGCCAGCTCCCTGACTAGTGGATACACAGATACGCAGTATTTT. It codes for CASSLTSGYTDTQYF. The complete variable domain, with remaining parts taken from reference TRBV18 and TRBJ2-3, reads NAGVMQNPRHLVRRRGQEARLRCSPMKGHSHVYWYRQLPEEGLKFMVYLQKENIIDESGMPKERFSAEFPKEGPSILRIQQVVRGDSAAYFCASSLTSGYTDTQYFGPGTRLTVL.

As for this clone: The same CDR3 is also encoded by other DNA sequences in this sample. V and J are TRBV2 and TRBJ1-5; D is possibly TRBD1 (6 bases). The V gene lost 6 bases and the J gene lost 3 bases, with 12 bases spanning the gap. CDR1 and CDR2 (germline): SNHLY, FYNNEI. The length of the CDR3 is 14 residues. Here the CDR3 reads CASSEQGSNQPQHF. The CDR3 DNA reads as TGTGCCAGCAGCGAACAGGGTTCCAATCAGCCCCAGCATTTT.

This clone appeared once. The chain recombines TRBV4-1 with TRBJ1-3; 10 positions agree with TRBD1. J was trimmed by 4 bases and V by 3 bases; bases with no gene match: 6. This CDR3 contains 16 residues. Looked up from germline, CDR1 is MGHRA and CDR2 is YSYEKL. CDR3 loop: CASSHPGQGSGNTIYF. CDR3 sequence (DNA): TGCGCCAGCAGCCATCCGGGACAGGGGTCAGGAAACACCATATATTTT.

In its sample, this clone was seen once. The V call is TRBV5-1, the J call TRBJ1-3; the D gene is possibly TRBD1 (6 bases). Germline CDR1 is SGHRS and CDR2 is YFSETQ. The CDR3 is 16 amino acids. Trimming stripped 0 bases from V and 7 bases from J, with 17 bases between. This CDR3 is CASSLGTRTAGNTIYF. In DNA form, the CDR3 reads TGCGCCAGCAGCTTGGGGACTCGGACAGCGGGGAACACCATATATTTT. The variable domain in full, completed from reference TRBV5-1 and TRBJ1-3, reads KAGVTQTPRYLIKTRGQQVTLSCSPISGHRSVSWYQQTPGQGLQFLFEYFSETQRNKGNFPGRFSGRQFSNSRSEMNVSTLELGDSALYLCASSLGTRTAGNTIYFGEGSWLTVV.

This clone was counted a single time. CDR3 sequence: CASSLSRQDTDTQYF. The CDR3 DNA sequence: TGCGCCAGCAGCCTCAGCAGGCAGGACACAGATACGCAGTATTTT. V and J are TRBV5-1 and TRBJ2-3; D call uncertain. CDR1 is SGHRS and CDR2 is YFSETQ in the germline V gene. V was pared by 4 bases and J by 2 bases, with 14 bases between. CDR3 length: 15 residues. Full variable domain (rest looked up from reference TRBV5-1 and TRBJ2-3): KAGVTQTPRYLIKTRGQQVTLSCSPISGHRSVSWYQQTPGQGLQFLFEYFSETQRNKGNFPGRFSGRQFSNSRSEMNVSTLELGDSALYLCASSLSRQDTDTQYFGPGTRLTVL.

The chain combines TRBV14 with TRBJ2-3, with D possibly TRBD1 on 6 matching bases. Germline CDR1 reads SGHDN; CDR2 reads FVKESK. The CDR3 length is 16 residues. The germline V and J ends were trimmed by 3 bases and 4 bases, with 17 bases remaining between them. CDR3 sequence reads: CASSQRTVGPPDTQYF. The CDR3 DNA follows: TGTGCCAGCAGCCAGCGGACAGTGGGGCCGCCAGATACGCAGTATTTT.

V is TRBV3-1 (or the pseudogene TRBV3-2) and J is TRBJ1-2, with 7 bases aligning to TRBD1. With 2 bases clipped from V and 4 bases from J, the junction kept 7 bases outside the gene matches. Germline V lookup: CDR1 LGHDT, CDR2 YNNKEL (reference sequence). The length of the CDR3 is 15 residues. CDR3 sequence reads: CASSQRAGGPYGYTF. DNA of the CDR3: TGTGCCAGCAGCCAAAGGGCAGGGGGGCCCTATGGCTACACCTTC.

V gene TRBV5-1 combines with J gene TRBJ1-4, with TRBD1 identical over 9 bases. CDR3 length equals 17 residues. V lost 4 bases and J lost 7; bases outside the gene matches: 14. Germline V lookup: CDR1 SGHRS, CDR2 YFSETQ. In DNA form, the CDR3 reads TGCGCCAGCAGCATAGGGACAGGGATGGTAGGCTCTGAAAAACTGTTTTTT. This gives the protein CASSIGTGMVGSEKLFF.

The CDR3 loop is CASSRTVNEKLFF. DNA for the CDR3: TGTGCCAGCAGCCGGACAGTTAATGAAAAACTGTTTTTT. The J gene is TRBJ1-4, the V gene TRBV3-1 (or the pseudogene TRBV3-2), with D possibly being TRBD1 (6 bases). The CDR3 loop spans 13 amino acids. The V end lost 4 bases, the J end lost 4 bases, and 7 bases lay between the germline ends. Germline lookup yields CDR1 LGHDT and CDR2 YNNKEL (reference sequence).

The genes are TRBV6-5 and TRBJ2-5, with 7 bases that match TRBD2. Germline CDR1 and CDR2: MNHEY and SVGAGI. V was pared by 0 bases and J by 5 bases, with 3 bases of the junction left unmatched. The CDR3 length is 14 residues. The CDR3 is CASSYSTGGETQYF. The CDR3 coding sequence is TGTGCCAGCAGTTACTCGACGGGGGGTGAGACCCAGTACTTC.

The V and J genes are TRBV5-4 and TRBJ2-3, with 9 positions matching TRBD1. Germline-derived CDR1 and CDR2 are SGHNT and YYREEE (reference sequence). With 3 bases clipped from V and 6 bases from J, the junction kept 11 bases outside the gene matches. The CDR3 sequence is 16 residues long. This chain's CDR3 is CASSWTGQGGRDTQYF. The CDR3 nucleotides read TGTGCCAGCAGCTGGACGGGACAGGGAGGTCGGGATACGCAGTATTTT.

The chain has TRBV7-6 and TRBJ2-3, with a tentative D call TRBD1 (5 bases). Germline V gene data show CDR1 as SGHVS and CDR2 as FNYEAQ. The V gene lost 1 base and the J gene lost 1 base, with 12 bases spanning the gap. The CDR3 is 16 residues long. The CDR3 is CASSLGGGVRTDTQYF. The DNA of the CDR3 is TGTGCCAGCAGCTTAGGGGGCGGAGTGCGCACAGATACGCAGTATTTT.

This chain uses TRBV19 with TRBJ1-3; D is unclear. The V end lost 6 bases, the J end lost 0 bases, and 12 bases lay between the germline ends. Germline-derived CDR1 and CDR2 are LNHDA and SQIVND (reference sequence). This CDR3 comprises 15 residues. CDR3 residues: CASRRDRSSGNTIYF. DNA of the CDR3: TGTGCCAGTAGGCGGGATAGAAGCTCTGGAAACACCATATATTTT.

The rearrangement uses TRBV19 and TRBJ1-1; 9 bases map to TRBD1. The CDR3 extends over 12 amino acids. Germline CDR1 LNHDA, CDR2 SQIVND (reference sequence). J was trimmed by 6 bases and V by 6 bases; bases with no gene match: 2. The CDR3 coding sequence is TGTGCCAGTAGCGGACAGGGGCCTGAAGCTTTCTTT. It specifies CASSGQGPEAFF. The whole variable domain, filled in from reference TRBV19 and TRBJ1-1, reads DGGITQSPKYLFRKEGQNVTLSCEQNLNHDAMYWYRQDPGQGLRLIYYSQIVNDFQKGDIAEGYSVSREKKESFPLTVTSAQKNPTAFYLCASSGQGPEAFFGQGTRLTVV.